This paragraph covers one T cell receptor (beta chain) sequence. The sample comes from a study of blood T cell repertoires in COVID-19. Study background: Samples of COVID-19 (acute and convalescent) were obtained from the United States, Italy and Spain. T cells, B-cell-depleted T cells, or PBMCs provided the cDNA or gDNA that served as material.

V dropped 5 bases and J dropped 0; count of bases not matched to a gene: 3. CDR1 and CDR2 (germline): SGHRS, YFSETQ. The CDR3 spans 16 residues. Authors' analysis steps: Scientists estimated how many nucleated cells there were by amplifying reference gene primers. TCRdb keeps only in-frame clones here, not all; method: immunoSEQ multiplex PCR. Clonal size and the V and J genes are those of that table, whereas D and trimming came from the DNA. The sample yields under 200,000 clones, about four fifths seen once. J is TRBJ2-5 and V is TRBV5-1; 14 bases fit TRBD2. The sample comprised peripheral blood. The clonotype was recovered from a man in his 70s who had recovered from COVID-19. CDR3 bases: TGCGCCAGCAGGAGACTAGCGGGAGGGGACCAAGAGACCCAGTACTTC. It yields the protein CASRRLAGGDQETQYF.